This T cell receptor (beta chain) is drawn from a study of Ad26.COV2.S vaccination and SARS-CoV-2 variants. Method: immunoSEQ multiplex PCR; TCRdb's copy keeps in-frame clones and lacks some. The sample yields some 340,000 clones, about 82% seen once. There are 14 residues in the CDR3. V lost 2 bases and J lost 3, with 10 bases in between. Germline V gene lookup returns CDR1 MRHNA and CDR2 SNTAGT. As to treatment: some 20 received Ad26.COV2.S at low or high dose, single or two shots; roughly five received placebo; per-sample allocation not given. Sampling took place 63 days after the first vaccine or placebo injection.

The starting material was peripheral blood, obtained in a trial of Ad26.COV2.S vaccine versus placebo. The gene calls are TRBV6-4 and TRBJ1-1; D uncertain. The TCR was taken from a person aged 18 to 65 who received the Ad26.COV2.S COVID-19 vaccine or a placebo. CDR3 nucleotides: TGTGCCAGCAGTGACCGGTTATGGGACACTGAAGCTTTCTTT. Translation: CASSDRLWDTEAFF.